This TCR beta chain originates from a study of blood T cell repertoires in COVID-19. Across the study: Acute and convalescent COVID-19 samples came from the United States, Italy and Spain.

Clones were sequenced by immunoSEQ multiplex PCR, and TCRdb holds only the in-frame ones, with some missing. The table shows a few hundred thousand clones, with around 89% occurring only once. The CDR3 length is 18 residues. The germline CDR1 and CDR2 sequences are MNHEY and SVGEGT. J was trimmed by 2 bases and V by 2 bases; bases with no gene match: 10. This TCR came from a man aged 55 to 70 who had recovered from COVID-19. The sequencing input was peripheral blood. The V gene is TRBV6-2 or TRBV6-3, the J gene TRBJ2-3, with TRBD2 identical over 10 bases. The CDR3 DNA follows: TGTGCCAGCAGTTACGCCGTCAGCGGGGGGGGAAACACAGATACGCAGTATTTT. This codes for CASSYAVSGGGNTDTQYF.